The rows below give T cell receptor beta chains drawn from one sample of a study of T cell changes during pregnancy in multiple sclerosis. Clones were read by immunoSEQ multiplex PCR, and TCRdb kept only the in-frame ones, dropping some. The data contain around 60,000 clones, about 93% of them singletons. Here the sequenced sample was peripheral blood, taken in the third trimester of pregnancy. These receptors all come from a female donor in good health, enrolled as a control in a pregnancy study. Each CDR3 is given with its conserved first and last residue. The D gene is left open where the match is weak. Only some rows state a clone size, as once, few, many or a class for expanded clones.

CASSLMGRGLSEAFF TGTGCCAGCAGCTTGATGGGCAGGGGGCTTTCTGAAGCTTTCTTT TRBJ1-1 - TRBD1 TRBV7-2
CAISESGGGNQPQYF TGTGCCATCAGTGAGTCGGGGGGAGGCAATCAGCCCCAGTATTTT TRBJ2-3 once - TRBV10-3
CASSRRSTSGITDTQYF TGTGCCAGCAGCCGCCGTTCCACTAGCGGGATCACAGATACGCAGTATTTT TRBJ2-3 - TRBD2 TRBV5-6
CASSAYQETQYF TGTGCCAGCAGCGCGTACCAAGAGACCCAGTACTTC TRBJ2-5 - - TRBV7-2
CASRPRGNEQFF TGTGCCAGCAGGCCTAGGGGGAATGAGCAGTTCTTC TRBJ2-1 once - TRBV6-5
CASSLYGLAGVNEQFF TGTGCCAGCAGCCTATATGGACTAGCGGGAGTAAATGAGCAGTTCTTC TRBJ2-1 - TRBD2 TRBV27
CASSLEGANTGELFF TGCGCCAGCAGCCTTGAGGGAGCGAACACCGGGGAGCTGTTTTTT TRBJ2-2 few - TRBV4-3
CASSLGRGTNEKLFF TGCGCCAGCAGCCTAGGTAGGGGTACTAATGAAAAACTGTTTTTT TRBJ1-4 - - TRBV4-1
CASREGARETQYF TGTGCCAGTAGGGAGGGGGCACGGGAGACCCAGTACTTC TRBJ2-5 - - TRBV19
CASSQRVNYGYTF TGTGCCAGCAGCCAACGTGTTAACTATGGCTACACCTTC TRBJ1-2 - - TRBV14
CASSLIKGANSPLHF TGTGCCAGCAGCTTAATTAAGGGGGCCAATTCACCCCTCCACTTT TRBJ1-6 - TRBD1 TRBV7-2
CASSPDQGSNQPQHF TGTGCCAGCAGCCCAGACCAGGGTTCCAATCAGCCCCAGCATTTT TRBJ1-5 few - TRBV6-5
CASSSRLAGVSEQYF TGTGCCAGCAGCTCTCGCCTAGCGGGAGTATCCGAGCAGTACTTC TRBJ2-7 - TRBD2 TRBV11-3
CASSQDKWEGTDTQYF TGTGCCAGCAGCCAAGACAAGTGGGAGGGAACAGATACGCAGTATTTT TRBJ2-3 - TRBD2 TRBV14
CASRDRAYYYGYTF TGTGCCAGTAGGGACAGGGCTTATTACTATGGCTACACCTTC TRBJ1-2 - TRBD1 TRBV19
CAWRVNRVGEAFF TGTGCCTGGAGGGTTAACAGGGTAGGTGAAGCTTTCTTT TRBJ1-1 - - TRBV30
CASSLKLGQGGYEQYF TGTGCCAGCAGCTTAAAATTGGGACAGGGAGGCTACGAGCAGTACTTC TRBJ2-7 - TRBD1 TRBV11-1
CASTASGKINEQFF TGTGCCAGTACGGCTAGCGGGAAAATCAATGAGCAGTTCTTC TRBJ2-1 - TRBD2 TRBV19
CASSGGPNTGELFF TGTGCCAGCAGCGGGGGGCCAAACACCGGGGAGCTGTTTTTT TRBJ2-2 - - TRBV9
CASSLGAGTGGIRELFF TGTGCCAGCAGCTTAGGGGCTGGGACAGGGGGCATCAGGGAGCTGTTTTTT TRBJ2-2 - TRBD1 TRBV7-8
CASSQTASTDTQYF TGTGCCAGCAGCCAGACAGCTAGCACAGATACGCAGTATTTT TRBJ2-3 - - TRBV7-3
CASSFNRGYGYTF TGTGCCAGCAGCTTTAACCGGGGCTATGGCTACACCTTC TRBJ1-2 - - TRBV5-4
CATQDNQETQYF TGTGCCACCCAGGACAACCAAGAGACCCAGTACTTC TRBJ2-5 - - TRBV10-3
CASSPLSGTANTEAFF TGTGCCAGCTCACCACTAAGCGGGACGGCGAACACTGAAGCTTTCTTT TRBJ1-1 - - TRBV18
CASSFLAGVTDTQYF TGTGCCAGCAGTTTTCTAGCGGGGGTCACAGATACGCAGTATTTT TRBJ2-3 - TRBD2 TRBV27
CAISESWTGSGTEAFF TGTGCCATCAGTGAGTCCTGGACAGGATCTGGGACTGAAGCTTTCTTT TRBJ1-1 - TRBD1 TRBV10-3
CASSLRGHPSYEAFF TGTGCCAGCAGCTTGCGGGGGCACCCGAGTTATGAAGCTTTCTTT TRBJ1-1 - - TRBV13
CASSPGLAGVVSDEQFF TGTGCCAGCAGCCCTGGACTAGCGGGGGTGGTGAGCGATGAGCAGTTCTTC TRBJ2-1 - TRBD2 TRBV5-4
CASSWGTSGRGDTQYF TGTGCCAGCAGCTGGGGGACTAGCGGGCGAGGAGATACGCAGTATTTT TRBJ2-3 - TRBD2 TRBV5-5
CASSYGLAGDYNEQFF TGTGCCAGCAGCTACGGACTAGCGGGAGACTACAATGAGCAGTTCTTC TRBJ2-1 - TRBD2 TRBV6-6
CASSSTSGRAYEQYF TGTGCCAGCAGCTCGACTAGCGGGAGGGCCTACGAGCAGTACTTC TRBJ2-7 - TRBD2 TRBV7-2
CASSLIGGGVSNQPQHF TGTGCCAGCAGCTTAATTGGTGGGGGGGTAAGCAATCAGCCCCAGCATTTT TRBJ1-5 - - TRBV7-8
CASSSPFGLAGADTQYF TGTGCCAGCAGTTCCCCTTTCGGACTAGCGGGAGCAGATACGCAGTATTTT TRBJ2-3 - TRBD2 TRBV28
CAWSVSGDQPQHF TGTGCCTGGAGTGTTTCCGGGGATCAGCCCCAGCATTTT TRBJ1-5 - - TRBV30
CASIPRTGGSGVGYGYTF TGTGCCAGCATTCCCAGGACAGGGGGCTCCGGAGTTGGCTATGGCTACACCTTC TRBJ1-2 - TRBD1 TRBV28
CASSRTELQETQYF TGTGCCAGCAGTAGGACAGAGCTTCAAGAGACCCAGTACTTC TRBJ2-5 - - TRBV6-5
CASSRNRENTEAFF TGTGCCAGCAGCCGGAACAGGGAAAACACTGAAGCTTTCTTT TRBJ1-1 - - TRBV7-3
CASSISGQYGYTF TGTGCCAGTAGTATAAGCGGACAGTACGGCTACACCTTC TRBJ1-2 - - TRBV19
CASSLEQIQETQYF TGTGCCAGCTCGCTTGAACAGATCCAAGAGACCCAGTACTTC TRBJ2-5 - - TRBV6-1
CASSRSTGEGEAFF TGTGCCAGCAGCCGTTCGACAGGGGAGGGTGAAGCTTTCTTT TRBJ1-1 - TRBD1 TRBV4-2
CAWSSRAVTNEKLFF TGTGCCTGGAGCTCTCGAGCTGTTACTAATGAAAAACTGTTTTTT TRBJ1-4 - - TRBV30
CASSASSLAGGRDEQFF TGTGCCAGTAGTGCCTCATCGCTAGCGGGGGGGAGGGATGAGCAGTTCTTC TRBJ2-1 - TRBD2 TRBV19
CASSSSGTVNTGELFF TGTGCCAGCAGTTCCTCCGGGACAGTAAACACCGGGGAGCTGTTTTTT TRBJ2-2 medium-sized TRBD1 TRBV28
CASSPSTGMDEKLFF TGTGCCAGCAGTCCTTCGACAGGAATGGATGAAAAACTGTTTTTT TRBJ1-4 - - TRBV6-6
CASSAGISNQPQHF TGTGCCAGCAGTGCCGGGATAAGCAATCAGCCCCAGCATTTT TRBJ1-5 - - TRBV6-1
CASSSGWGQGSHEQFF TGTGCCAGCAGCAGTGGGTGGGGACAGGGGAGTCATGAGCAGTTCTTC TRBJ2-1 - TRBD1 TRBV27
CASSQETGFYGYTF TGTGCCAGCAGCCAAGAGACAGGATTTTATGGCTACACCTTC TRBJ1-2 - - TRBV14
CASSYGYQVYEQYF TGTGCCAGCAGCTATGGATACCAGGTCTACGAGCAGTACTTC TRBJ2-7 - - TRBV6-6
CASSSGQGDTEAFF TGTGCCAGCAGCTCGGGACAGGGGGACACTGAAGCTTTCTTT TRBJ1-1 - TRBD1 TRBV5-4